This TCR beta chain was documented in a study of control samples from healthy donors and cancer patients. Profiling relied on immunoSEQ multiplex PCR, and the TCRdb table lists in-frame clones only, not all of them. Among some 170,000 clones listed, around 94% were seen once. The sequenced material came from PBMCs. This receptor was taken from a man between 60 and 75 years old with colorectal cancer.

Here the CDR3 reads CASSEAITTSGTDTQYF. The CDR3 DNA reads TGTGCCAGCAGTGAAGCGATCACTACTAGCGGCACAGATACGCAGTATTTT. This chain connects TRBV6-1 to TRBJ2-3, with 7 bases lining up with TRBD2. The J segment lost 1 base and the V segment lost 0 bases, leaving 7 bases of the junction unmatched. Germline CDR1 reads MNHNS; CDR2 reads SASEGT. This CDR3 is built from 17 residues.